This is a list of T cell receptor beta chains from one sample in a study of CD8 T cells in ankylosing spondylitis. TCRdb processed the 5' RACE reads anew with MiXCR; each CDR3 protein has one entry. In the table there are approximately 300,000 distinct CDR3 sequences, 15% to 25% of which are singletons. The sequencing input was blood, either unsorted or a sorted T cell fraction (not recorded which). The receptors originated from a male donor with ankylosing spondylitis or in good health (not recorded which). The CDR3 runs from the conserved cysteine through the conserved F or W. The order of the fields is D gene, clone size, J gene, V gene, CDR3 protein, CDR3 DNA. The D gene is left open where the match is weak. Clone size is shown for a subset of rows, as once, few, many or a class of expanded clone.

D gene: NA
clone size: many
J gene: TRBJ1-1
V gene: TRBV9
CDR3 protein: CASSPTTNTEAFF
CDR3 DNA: TGTGCCAGCAGCCCTACTACGAACACTGAAGCTTTCTTT

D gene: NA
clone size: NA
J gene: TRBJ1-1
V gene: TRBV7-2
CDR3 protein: CASSSYPGPGAEAFF
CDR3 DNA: TGTGCCAGCAGCTCCTACCCGGGGCCCGGGGCTGAAGCTTTCTTT

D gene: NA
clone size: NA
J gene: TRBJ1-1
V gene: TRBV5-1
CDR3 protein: CASSPGRFEAFF
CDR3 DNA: TGCGCCAGCAGCCCTGGACGGTTTGAAGCTTTCTTT

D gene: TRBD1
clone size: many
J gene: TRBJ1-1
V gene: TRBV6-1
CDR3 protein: CASTRGANTEAFF
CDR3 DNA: TGTGCCAGCACCAGGGGGGCGAACACTGAAGCTTTCTTT

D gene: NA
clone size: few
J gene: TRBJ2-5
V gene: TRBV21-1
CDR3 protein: CASRVGALQETQYF
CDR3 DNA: TGTGCCAGCAGGGTAGGAGCTCTTCAAGAGACCCAGTACTTC

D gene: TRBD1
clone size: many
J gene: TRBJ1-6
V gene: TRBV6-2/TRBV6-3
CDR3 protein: CASSYFNRGNSPLHF
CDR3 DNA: TGTGCCAGCAGCTACTTCAACAGGGGGAATTCACCCCTCCACTTT

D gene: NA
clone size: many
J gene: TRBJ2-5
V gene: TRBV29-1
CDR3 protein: CSVDGGTEQETQYF
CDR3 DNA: TGCAGCGTTGATGGCGGGACTGAACAAGAGACCCAGTACTTC

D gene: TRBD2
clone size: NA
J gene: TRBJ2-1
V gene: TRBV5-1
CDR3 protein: CASSSGSSGGGYEQFF
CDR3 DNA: TGCGCCAGCAGCAGCGGTTCTAGCGGGGGTGGGTATGAGCAGTTCTTC

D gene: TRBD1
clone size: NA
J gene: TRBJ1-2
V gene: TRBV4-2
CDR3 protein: CASSDLQGLAYGYTF
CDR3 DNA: TGTGCCAGCAGCGATCTACAGGGGCTGGCCTATGGCTACACCTTC

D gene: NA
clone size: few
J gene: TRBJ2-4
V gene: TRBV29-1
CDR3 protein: CSVAAAKNIQYF
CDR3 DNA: TGCAGCGTTGCGGCAGCCAAAAACATTCAGTACTTC

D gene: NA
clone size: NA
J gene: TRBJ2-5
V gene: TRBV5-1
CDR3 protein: CASSSGSRETQYF
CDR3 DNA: TGCGCCAGCAGCTCCGGGTCACGAGAGACCCAGTACTTC

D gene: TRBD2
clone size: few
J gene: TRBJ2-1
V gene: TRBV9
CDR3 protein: CASSVGLADEQFF
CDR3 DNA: TGTGCCAGCAGCGTAGGACTAGCCGATGAGCAGTTCTTC

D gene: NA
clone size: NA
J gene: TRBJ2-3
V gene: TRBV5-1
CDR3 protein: CASGAGPLGPDTQYF
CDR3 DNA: TGCGCCAGCGGGGCCGGGCCCCTAGGCCCAGATACGCAGTATTTT

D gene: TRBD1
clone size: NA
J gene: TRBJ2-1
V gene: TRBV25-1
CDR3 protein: CASAGQGSGEQFF
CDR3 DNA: TGTGCCAGCGCCGGACAGGGGTCTGGTGAGCAGTTCTTC

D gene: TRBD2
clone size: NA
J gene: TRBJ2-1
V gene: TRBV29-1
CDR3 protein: CSVPGTSGASSYNEQFF
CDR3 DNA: TGCAGCGTCCCCGGGACTAGCGGGGCGTCCTCCTACAATGAGCAGTTCTTC

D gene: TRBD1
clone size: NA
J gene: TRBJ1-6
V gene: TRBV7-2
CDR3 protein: CASSLAGQGTRTPLHF
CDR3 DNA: TGTGCCAGCAGCTTAGCGGGACAGGGCACAAGAACACCCCTCCACTTT

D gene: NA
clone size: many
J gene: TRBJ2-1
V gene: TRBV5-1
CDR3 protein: CASSLEGRIYNEQFF
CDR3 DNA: TGCGCCAGCAGCTTGGAGGGCAGGATCTACAATGAGCAGTTCTTC

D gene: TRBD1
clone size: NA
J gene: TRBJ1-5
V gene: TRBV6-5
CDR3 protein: CASSPRQGSYSNQPQHF
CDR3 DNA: TGTGCCAGCAGTCCTCGACAGGGGTCGTATAGCAATCAGCCCCAGCATTTT

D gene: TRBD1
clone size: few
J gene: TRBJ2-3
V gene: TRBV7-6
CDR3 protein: CASSLWDSFTDTQYF
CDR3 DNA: TGTGCCAGCAGCTTATGGGACAGCTTCACAGATACGCAGTATTTT

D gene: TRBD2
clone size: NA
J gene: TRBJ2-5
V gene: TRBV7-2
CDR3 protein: CASSPRTSLETQYF
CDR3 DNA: TGTGCCAGCAGCCCTCGGACTAGCCTCGAGACCCAGTACTTC

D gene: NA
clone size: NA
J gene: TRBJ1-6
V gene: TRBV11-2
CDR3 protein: CASTYMGPLGSPLHF
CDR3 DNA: TGTGCCAGCACCTATATGGGGCCCCTTGGGTCACCCCTCCACTTT

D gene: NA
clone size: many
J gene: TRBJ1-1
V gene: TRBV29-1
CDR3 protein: CSVYRNTEAFF
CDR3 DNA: TGCAGCGTTTATAGGAACACTGAAGCTTTCTTT

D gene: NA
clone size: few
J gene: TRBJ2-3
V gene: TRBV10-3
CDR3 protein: CAISFRGGEADTQYF
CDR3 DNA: TGTGCCATCAGTTTCCGTGGGGGAGAAGCAGATACGCAGTATTTT

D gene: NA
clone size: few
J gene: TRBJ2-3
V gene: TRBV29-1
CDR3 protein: CSVLPRGMADTQYF
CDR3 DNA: TGCAGCGTCCTACCTAGGGGAATGGCAGATACGCAGTATTTT

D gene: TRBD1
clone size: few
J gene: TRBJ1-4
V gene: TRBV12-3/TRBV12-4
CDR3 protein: CASSSRGQGEKLFF
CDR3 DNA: TGTGCCAGCAGTTCCAGGGGGCAAGGTGAAAAACTGTTTTTT

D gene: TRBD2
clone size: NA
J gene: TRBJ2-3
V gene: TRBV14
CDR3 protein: CASSQPLTSGATDTQYF
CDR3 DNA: TGTGCCAGCAGCCAACCCTTGACTAGCGGGGCCACAGATACGCAGTATTTT

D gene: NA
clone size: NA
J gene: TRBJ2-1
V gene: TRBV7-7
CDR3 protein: CASSVSEGLNNEQFF
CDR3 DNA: TGTGCCAGCAGCGTCTCGGAGGGCCTAAACAATGAGCAGTTCTTC

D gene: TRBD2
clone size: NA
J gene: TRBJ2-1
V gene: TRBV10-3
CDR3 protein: CAIRGEVAGENEQFF
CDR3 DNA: TGTGCCATCAGGGGAGAGGTAGCGGGAGAGAATGAGCAGTTCTTC

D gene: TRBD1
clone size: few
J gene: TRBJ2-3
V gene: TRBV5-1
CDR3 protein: CASSPYRTGRTDTQYF
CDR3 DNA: TGCGCCAGCAGCCCCTACCGGACAGGCAGAACAGATACGCAGTATTTT

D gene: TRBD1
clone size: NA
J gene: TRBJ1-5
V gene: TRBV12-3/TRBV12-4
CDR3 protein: CASTDRVGVQPQHF
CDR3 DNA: TGTGCCAGCACTGACAGGGTCGGGGTTCAGCCCCAGCATTTT

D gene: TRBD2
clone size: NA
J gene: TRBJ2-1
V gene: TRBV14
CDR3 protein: CASSQETSGRLFF
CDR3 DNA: TGTGCCAGCAGCCAAGAGACTAGCGGGAGGCTGTTCTTC

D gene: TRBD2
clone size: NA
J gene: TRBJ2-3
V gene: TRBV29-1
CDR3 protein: CSGRRLAGVDTQYF
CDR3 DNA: TGCAGCGGACGAAGACTAGCGGGAGTAGATACGCAGTATTTT

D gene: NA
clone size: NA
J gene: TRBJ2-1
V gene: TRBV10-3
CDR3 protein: CAIRGLTAYNEQFF
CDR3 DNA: TGTGCCATCAGGGGACTTACCGCCTACAATGAGCAGTTCTTC

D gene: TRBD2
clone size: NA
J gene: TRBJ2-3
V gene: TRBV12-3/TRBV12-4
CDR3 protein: CASSIAGPGSDTQYF
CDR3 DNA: TGTGCCAGCAGTATAGCGGGACCGGGCTCAGATACGCAGTATTTT

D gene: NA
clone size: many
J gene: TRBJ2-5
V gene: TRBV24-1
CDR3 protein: CATSRSGRTDEETQYF
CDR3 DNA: TGTGCCACCAGTCGGTCCGGTCGTACGGATGAAGAGACCCAGTACTTC

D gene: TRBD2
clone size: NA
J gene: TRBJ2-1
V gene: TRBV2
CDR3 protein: CASIATSGNGEQFF
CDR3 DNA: TGTGCCAGCATTGCTACTAGCGGGAACGGTGAGCAGTTCTTC